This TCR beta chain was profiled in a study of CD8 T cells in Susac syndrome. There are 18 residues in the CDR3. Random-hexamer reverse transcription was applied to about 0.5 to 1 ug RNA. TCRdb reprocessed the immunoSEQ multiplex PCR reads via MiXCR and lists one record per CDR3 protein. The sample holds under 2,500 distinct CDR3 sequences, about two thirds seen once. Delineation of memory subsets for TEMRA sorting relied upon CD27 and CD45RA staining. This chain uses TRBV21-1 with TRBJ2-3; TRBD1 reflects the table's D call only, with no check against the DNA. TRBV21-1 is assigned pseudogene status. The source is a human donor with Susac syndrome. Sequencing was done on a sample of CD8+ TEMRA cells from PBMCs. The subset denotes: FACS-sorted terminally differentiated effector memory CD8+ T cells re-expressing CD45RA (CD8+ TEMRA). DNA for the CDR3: TGTGCCAGCAGCAACGAAAAGCTATGTGGACAGCCCACAGATACGCAGTATTTT. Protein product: CASSNEKLCGQPTDTQYF.